Listed here are 23 T cell receptor beta chains from one sample, sequenced in a study of CD8 T cells in Susac syndrome. The RNA, about 0.5 to 1 ug, was put through reverse transcription using random hexamers. TCRdb reprocessed the immunoSEQ multiplex PCR reads via MiXCR and lists one record per CDR3 protein. The data contain about 300,000 distinct CDR3 sequences, about 88% of them singletons. The sample consisted of CD8+ T cells from PBMCs. These receptor sequences come from a human donor with multiple sclerosis.

Turning to this clonotype: One junction end does not reproduce the germline sequence, and a read error may be involved. This chain connects TRBV6-6 to TRBJ2-7; the D gene is possibly TRBD2 (5 bases). CDR1 is MNHNY and CDR2 is SVGAGI in the germline V gene (reference sequence). The length of the CDR3 is 15 residues. CDR3 in DNA: TGTGCCAGCAGCATTGATGACGGGGTCTCCTACGAGCAGCACTTC. Its translation is CASSIDDGVSYEQHF.

The chain carries TRBV6-5 and TRBJ2-7, with 7 bases identical to TRBD2. This CDR3 has 17 residues. J lost 1 base, V lost 2 bases, and 11 bases had no gene match. Germline CDR1 is MNHEY and CDR2 is SVGAGI. The CDR3 DNA sequence: TGTGCCAGCAGTTACACCCAGACTAGCAGCACTTCCTACGAGCAGTACTTC. Amino acids: CASSYTQTSSTSYEQYF.

CDR3 bases: TGTGCCAGCAGCCTATTCGGTAGCTCCTACGAGCAGTACTTC. Encoded protein: CASSLFGSSYEQYF. V usage is TRBV12-3 or TRBV12-4 and J usage is TRBJ2-7, with D uncertain. The V end was cut by 6 bases, the J end by 0 bases, with 12 bases between. This CDR3 contains 14 residues.

This clonotype was seen only once. The chain uses TRBV4-1 and TRBJ2-1; 7 bases fit TRBD2. Germline CDR1 reads MGHRA; CDR2 reads YSYEKL. Trimming at V came to 0 bases and at J to 0 bases, leaving 5 bases not matched to a gene. There are 17 residues in the CDR3. The CDR3 DNA reads as TGCGCCAGCAGCCAAGATTCGCGGGAGAGCTCCTACAATGAGCAGTTCTTC. It codes for CASSQDSRESSYNEQFF.

The chain has TRBV12-3 or TRBV12-4 and TRBJ2-3; the D gene is possibly TRBD2 (5 bases). The CDR3 length is 14 residues. The V end was cut by 8 bases, the J end by 0 bases, with 12 bases between. The CDR3 loop reads CASSDYGSTDTQYF. CDR3 coding DNA: TGTGCCAGCTCCGACTACGGTAGCACAGATACGCAGTATTTT.

This chain joins TRBV28 and TRBJ1-3; tentatively, D is TRBD1 (5 bases). Trimming pared 10 bases from V and 2 bases from J, leaving 15 bases between. CDR3 length: 14 residues. From germline, CDR1 is MDHEN and CDR2 SYDVKM. For the CDR3, the DNA is TGTGCCACCCTAGACAGTACGACTGGAAACACCATATATTTT. It translates to CATLDSTTGNTIYF.

This rearrangement joins TRBV7-9 to TRBJ2-7; TRBD2 agrees at 8 bases. V lost 5 bases to trimming and J lost 5 bases; unmatched junction nucleotides: 11. The CDR3 has 15 amino acids. The germline V gene has CDR1 SEHNR and CDR2 FQNEAQ (reference sequence). As DNA, the CDR3 is TGTGCCAGCAGCATTCCGGGACTAGGCGGCCACGAGCAGTACTTC. Its translation: CASSIPGLGGHEQYF.

This sequence joins TRBV6-1 and TRBJ2-7; maybe TRBD1 (6 bases). The germline V gene has CDR1 MNHNS and CDR2 SASEGT. V lost 8 bases, J lost 3 bases, and 11 bases lay in between. This CDR3 region has 12 residues. The CDR3 loop reads CASLDSNYEQYF. CDR3 nucleotides: TGTGCCAGCTTGGACAGTAACTACGAGCAGTACTTC.

The chain employs TRBV11-2 and TRBJ2-1; D remains ambiguous. The germline V and J ends were trimmed by 0 bases and 6 bases, with 9 bases remaining between them. Per germline, CDR1 SGHAT and CDR2 FQNNGV. This CDR3 has 14 residues. The CDR3 loop reads CASSLDRLVNEQFF. CDR3 sequence (DNA): TGTGCCAGCAGCTTAGATCGGCTAGTCAATGAGCAGTTCTTC. Based on the CDR3 plus reference TRBV11-2 and TRBJ2-1, the full variable domain is EAGVAQSPRYKIIEKRQSVAFWCNPISGHATLYWYQQILGQGPKLLIQFQNNGVVDDSQLPKDRFSAERLKGVDSTLKIQPAKLEDSAVYLCASSLDRLVNEQFFGPGTRLTVL.

Remarks on this clonotype: Its ends do not fully match the called genes, so a read error is possible. This sequence joins TRBV28 and TRBJ2-1; D perhaps matches TRBD1 (5 bases). This CDR3 contains 12 residues. Germline V CDR1 and CDR2: MDHEN, SYDVKM. For the CDR3, the DNA is TGTGCGAGCAGGGCCGACTACAATGAGCAGTTCTTC. Protein: CASRADYNEQFF. Looking up the rest from reference TRBV28 and TRBJ2-1 gives the full variable domain: DVKVTQSSRYLVKRTGEKVFLECVQDMDHENMFWYRQDPGLGLRLIYFSYDVKMKEKGDIPEGYSVSREKKERFSLILESASTNQTSMYLCASRADYNEQFFGPGTRLTVL.

This sequence joins TRBV29-1 and TRBJ2-1; TRBD2 might be the D (6 bases). V lost 8 bases, J lost 4 bases, and 9 bases lay in between. Looked up from germline, CDR1 is SQVTM and CDR2 is ANQGSEA. The CDR3 totals 11 residues. The CDR3 loop reads CSSGGYNEQFF. The CDR3 nucleotides are TGCAGCTCTGGGGGGTACAATGAGCAGTTCTTC.

This clonotype was seen only once. V is TRBV11-2 and J is TRBJ1-2; D possibly corresponds to TRBD1 (5 bases). This CDR3 contains 12 residues. Trimming took off 6 bases at V and 8 bases at J, with 13 bases between the two ends. The V gene's germline CDR1 is SGHAT and CDR2 FQNNGV. The CDR3 DNA is TGTGCCAGCAGGGGGACGGGCCACGGCTACACCTTC. This gives the protein CASRGTGHGYTF.

As concerns this clonotype: The junction shows a germline mismatch at one end, possibly a read error. V gene TRBV27 combines with J gene TRBJ2-7; 11 bases agree with TRBD2. Germline lookup yields CDR1 MNHEY and CDR2 SMNVEV (reference sequence). This CDR3 is 18 amino acids long. The CDR3 region is CTSSLLPTGTSGSYEQYF. The CDR3 coding sequence is TGTACCAGCAGTTTATTACCTACAGGGACTAGCGGCTCCTACGAGCAGTACTTC.

This clonotype has ten or more counts. The chain carries TRBV5-6 and TRBJ2-3, with D tentatively TRBD1 (6 bases). Germline CDR1 and CDR2: SGHDT and YYEEEE. The ends were cut back, 4 bases at V and 5 bases at J, with 8 bases in the middle. The CDR3 totals 12 residues. CDR3 nucleotides: TGTGCCAGCAGCCTAGGGGGAGATACGCAGTATTTT. Its protein is CASSLGGDTQYF.

The V gene is TRBV6-5, the J gene TRBJ2-5, with TRBD1 matching 8 bases. V shed 4 bases, J shed 1 base, and the junction held 8 bases outside the gene matches. CDR1 MNHEY and CDR2 SVGAGI come from the germline V gene. CDR3 length: 16 amino acids. The CDR3 coding sequence is TGTGCCAGCAGTTTAGGACAGGGTTTTAGCCAAGAGACCCAGTACTTC. Its translation: CASSLGQGFSQETQYF.

V gene TRBV9 combines with J gene TRBJ2-7; D is uncertain. Germline V gene data show CDR1 as SGDLS and CDR2 as YYNGEE. V lost 2 bases to trimming and J lost 2 bases, with 14 bases between them. The CDR3 contains 15 residues. DNA of the CDR3: TGTGCCAGCAGCGTCGAAACAGACGGAGCCTACGAGCAGTACTTC. This translates into CASSVETDGAYEQYF.

The rearrangement links TRBV29-1 to TRBJ2-7, with 7 bases fitting TRBD2. This CDR3 comprises 13 residues. Germline V gene lookup returns CDR1 SQVTM and CDR2 ANQGSEA. Trimming took 8 bases from V and 1 from J; bases not matched to a gene: 8. The CDR3 region is CSPRRDYSYEQYF. In DNA form, the CDR3 reads TGCAGCCCCCGAAGGGACTATTCCTACGAGCAGTACTTC.

The chain combines TRBV4-1 with TRBJ2-4; D call uncertain. V lost 5 bases to trimming and J lost 0 bases, with 14 bases between them. Germline lookup yields CDR1 MGHRA and CDR2 YSYEKL. The CDR3 is 16 amino acids. CDR3 sequence (DNA): TGCGCCAGCAGCGGGCGAGATAGGCAAGCCAAAAACATTCAGTACTTC. Encoded protein: CASSGRDRQAKNIQYF.

This sequence joins TRBV28 and TRBJ1-3, with no clear D. V was trimmed by 2 bases and J by 4 bases, leaving 9 bases between them. The length of the CDR3 is 14 residues. Per the germline V gene, CDR1 is MDHEN and CDR2 is SYDVKM. The CDR3, as DNA: TGTGCCAGCAGTTTAGCGGCAGGCGGAAACACCATATATTTT. Encoded protein: CASSLAAGGNTIYF.

V is TRBV10-2 and J is TRBJ2-1; D unclear. V shed 5 bases and J shed 2 bases, with 10 bases lying between them. This CDR3 contains 14 residues. Looked up from germline, CDR1 is WSHSY and CDR2 is SAAADI. The CDR3 loop reads CASSTYGTYNEQFF. The CDR3 DNA sequence: TGCGCCAGCAGTACCTACGGCACCTACAATGAGCAGTTCTTC.

The chain recombines TRBV24-1 with TRBJ2-1, with 8 bases identical to TRBD2. Germline V gene data show CDR1 as KGHDR and CDR2 as SFDVKD. CDR3 length: 13 amino acids. Unmatched junction bases numbered 2, after V lost 2 bases and J lost 9 bases. In nucleotides, the CDR3 is TGTGCCACCAGTGATTCCGGGAGGGGTGAGCAGTTCTTC. Translation: CATSDSGRGEQFF.

The genes are TRBV7-9 and TRBJ1-1; D is undetermined. The CDR3 loop spans 14 amino acids. Deletions cut 5 bases from V and 1 base from J, with 11 bases between. Looked up from germline, CDR1 is SEHNR and CDR2 is FQNEAQ (reference sequence). This CDR3 is CASSPREGNTEAFF. The CDR3 coding sequence is TGTGCCAGCAGCCCCCGGGAGGGGAACACTGAAGCTTTCTTT.

The chain couples TRBV27 to TRBJ2-1; 7 bases align to TRBD1. The V gene's germline CDR1 is MNHEY and CDR2 SMNVEV (reference sequence). The CDR3 covers 16 residues. Trimming cost V 5 bases and J 5 bases; bases outside gene matches: 12. The CDR3 spells CASSSRDRWRHNEQFF. The CDR3, as DNA: TGTGCCAGCAGTAGTAGGGACAGATGGCGACACAATGAGCAGTTCTTC.